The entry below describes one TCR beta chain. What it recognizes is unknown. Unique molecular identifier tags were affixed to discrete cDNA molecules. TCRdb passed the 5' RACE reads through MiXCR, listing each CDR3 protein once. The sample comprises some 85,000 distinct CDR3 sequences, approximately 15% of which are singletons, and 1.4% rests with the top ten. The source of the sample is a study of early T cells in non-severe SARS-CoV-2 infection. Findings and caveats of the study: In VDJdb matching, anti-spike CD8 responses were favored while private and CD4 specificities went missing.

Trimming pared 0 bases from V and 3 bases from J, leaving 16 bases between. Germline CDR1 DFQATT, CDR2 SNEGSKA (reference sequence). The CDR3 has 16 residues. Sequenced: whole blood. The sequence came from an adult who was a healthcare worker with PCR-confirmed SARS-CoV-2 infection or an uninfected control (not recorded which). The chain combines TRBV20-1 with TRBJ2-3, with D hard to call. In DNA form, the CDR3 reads TGCAGTGCTAGAGATCAGCACTATACTCTTACAGATACGCAGTATTTT. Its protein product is CSARDQHYTLTDTQYF.